The 26 T cell receptor beta chains below all came from one sample that was sequenced in a study of blood T cell repertoires in COVID-19. Data came from immunoSEQ multiplex PCR; TCRdb stores just in-frame clones and leaves some out. The sample has 250,000 or so clones, roughly 84% seen once. The sequenced sample was PBMCs or T cells enriched from blood (not recorded which). Receptors originate from a woman aged 45-60 years who had been exposed to COVID-19.

V is TRBV11-2 and J is TRBJ1-4, with a weak D call TRBD1 (5 bases). This CDR3 comprises 14 residues. In germline, CDR1 is SGHAT, CDR2 FQNNGV. V lost 5 bases and J 7 bases, leaving 14 bases between the germline ends. CDR3 DNA: TGTGCCAGCAGCCCGGGGGGTCCCGCTGAAAAACTGTTTTTT. It is translated as CASSPGGPAEKLFF.

The chain couples TRBV5-1 to TRBJ2-1; 11 bases line up with TRBD1. Per germline, CDR1 SGHRS and CDR2 YFSETQ. The CDR3 runs to 16 residues. Unmatched junction bases numbered 9, after V lost 3 bases and J lost 7 bases. Here the CDR3 DNA reads TGCGCCAGCAGCTCGAACCCGGGACAGGGGGGGAATGAGCAGTTCTTC. This translates into CASSSNPGQGGNEQFF.

The chain uses TRBV29-1 and TRBJ2-3; TRBD2 matches 11 bases. The CDR3 has 13 residues. Germline V CDR1 and CDR2: SQVTM, ANQGSEA. Trimming removed 7 bases from V and 4 bases from J; junction bases left unmatched: 4. The CDR3 loop reads CSAPGLAADTQYF. The CDR3 coding sequence is TGCAGCGCCCCGGGACTAGCGGCAGATACGCAGTATTTT.

The gene calls are TRBV5-1 and TRBJ1-2; 8 bases fit TRBD1. Germline V lookup: CDR1 SGHRS, CDR2 YFSETQ. V dropped 4 bases and J dropped 4; count of bases not matched to a gene: 6. CDR3 size: 14 residues. CDR3 in DNA: TGCGCCAGCAGCCCCCGACAGGGGACCTATGGCTACACCTTC. Its protein product is CASSPRQGTYGYTF. Drawing the rest from reference TRBV5-1 and TRBJ1-2, the complete variable domain is KAGVTQTPRYLIKTRGQQVTLSCSPISGHRSVSWYQQTPGQGLQFLFEYFSETQRNKGNFPGRFSGRQFSNSRSEMNVSTLELGDSALYLCASSPRQGTYGYTFGSGTRLTVV.

The chain carries TRBV30 and TRBJ2-4; tentatively, D is TRBD2 (5 bases). The germline V and J ends were trimmed by 3 bases and 0 bases, with 6 bases remaining between them. The CDR3 is made up of 13 amino acids. Germline V gene sequence: CDR1 GTSNPN, CDR2 SVGIG (reference sequence). CDR3 protein: CAWRDSAKNIQYF. CDR3 DNA sequence: TGTGCCTGGAGGGACTCAGCCAAAAACATTCAGTACTTC.

The CDR3: CASRKIGTGRLNEQFF. CDR3 in DNA: TGCGCCAGCAGAAAAATCGGGACAGGTCGCCTGAATGAGCAGTTCTTC. The rearrangement uses TRBV5-1 and TRBJ2-1; 8 bases match TRBD1. The CDR3 has 16 residues. J lost 7 bases, V lost 5 bases, and 14 bases had no gene match. Germline CDR1 reads SGHRS; CDR2 reads YFSETQ.

The CDR3 reads CSVEDNSSTYTF. The CDR3 DNA follows: TGCAGCGTTGAAGATAACAGTTCGACCTACACCTTC. The chain combines TRBV29-1 with TRBJ1-2, with D unresolved. In germline, CDR1 is SQVTM, CDR2 ANQGSEA. The length of the CDR3 is 12 residues. Trimming took off 0 bases at V and 10 bases at J, with 12 bases between the two ends.

The chain is built from TRBV7-2 and TRBJ2-5; 8 bases line up with TRBD2. This CDR3 contains 15 residues. After removal of 1 base from V and 4 bases from J, the junction contained 5 bases not matched to a gene. The V gene's germline CDR1 is SGHTA and CDR2 FQGNSA. The CDR3 nucleotides read TGTGCCAGCAGCTTAGATAGCGGGGCGGGAGAGACCCAGTACTTC. Its protein product is CASSLDSGAGETQYF.

This clone was found a few times. CDR3: CASSAQGANSPLHF. The CDR3 DNA is TGTGCCAGCAGTGCACAGGGGGCGAACTCACCCCTCCACTTT. J is TRBJ1-6 and V is TRBV6-6; 9 positions agree with TRBD1. With 5 bases clipped from V and 10 bases from J, the junction kept 6 bases outside the gene matches. CDR1 MNHNY and CDR2 SVGAGI come from the germline V gene (reference sequence). The CDR3 has 14 residues.

This clone was detected only a few times. The chain uses TRBV9 and TRBJ1-5; D not certain. V lost 3 bases and J lost 0, with 7 bases in between. The CDR3 spans 14 residues. Germline CDR1 SGDLS, CDR2 YYNGEE. CDR3 protein: CASSATNSNQPQHF. Written as DNA, the CDR3 is TGTGCCAGCAGCGCTACTAATAGCAATCAGCCCCAGCATTTT.

This clone was detected once. This rearrangement joins TRBV7-9 to TRBJ2-3; D is unclear. The CDR3 has 12 amino acids. The germline V gene has CDR1 SEHNR and CDR2 FQNEAQ (reference sequence). V gave up 8 bases and J gave up 5 bases, with 11 bases separating them. CDR3 region: CASSFRGDTQYF. The CDR3 region has the DNA TGTGCCAGCTCCTTCAGAGGAGATACGCAGTATTTT.

The chain carries TRBV3-1 (or the pseudogene TRBV3-2) and TRBJ1-5, with D perhaps matching TRBD1 (5 bases). Germline CDR1 reads LGHDT; CDR2 reads YNNKEL (reference sequence). This CDR3 is 14 amino acids long. V gave up 6 bases and J gave up 4 bases, with 13 bases separating them. The CDR3 loop reads CASSRAGQNQPQHF. The CDR3 region has the DNA TGTGCCAGCAGTCGAGCGGGGCAGAATCAGCCCCAGCATTTT.

V and J are TRBV5-5 and TRBJ2-5, with 11 bases lining up with TRBD1. In germline, CDR1 is SGHKS, CDR2 YYEKEE (reference sequence). This CDR3 spans 15 amino acids. J gave up 5 bases and V 5 bases, and 8 bases lay outside the gene matches. For the CDR3, the DNA is TGTGCCAGCAGAGACCGGGACAGGGGGTTGGAGACCCAGTACTTC. It encodes CASRDRDRGLETQYF.

CDR3 nucleotides: TGTGCCTCCTCCCACAGGGGTGAGGGGGAGCTGTTTTTT. This sequence encodes CASSHRGEGELFF. The rearrangement uses TRBV3-1 (or the pseudogene TRBV3-2) and TRBJ2-2, with TRBD1 matching 7 bases. Germline V gene data show CDR1 as LGHDT and CDR2 as YNNKEL (reference sequence). Trimming removed 11 bases from V and 8 bases from J; junction bases left unmatched: 11. This CDR3 contains 13 residues.

This chain connects TRBV9 to TRBJ1-1; possibly TRBD1 for D (6 bases). Trimming took 4 bases from V and 1 from J, leaving 17 bases between them. The length of the CDR3 is 16 residues. Looked up from germline, CDR1 is SGDLS and CDR2 is YYNGEE. CDR3 nucleotides: TGTGCCAGCAGCCCCCGGGACACCTTAGAGAACACTGAAGCTTTCTTT. It yields the protein CASSPRDTLENTEAFF. Variable domain in full (rest from reference TRBV9 and TRBJ1-1): DSGVTQTPKHLITATGQRVTLRCSPRSGDLSVYWYQQSLDQGLQFLIQYYNGEERAKGNILERFSAQQFPDLHSELNLSSLELGDSALYFCASSPRDTLENTEAFFGQGTRLTVV.

This chain joins TRBV7-2 and TRBJ2-1, with 10 bases fitting TRBD2. Looked up from germline, CDR1 is SGHTA and CDR2 is FQGNSA. V dropped 5 bases and J dropped 7; count of bases not matched to a gene: 8. CDR3 size: 15 residues. CDR3 sequence: CASSPVAGGQNEQFF. The DNA of the CDR3 is TGTGCCAGCAGCCCGGTAGCGGGGGGCCAGAATGAGCAGTTCTTC.

This clone has just one count. The rearrangement links TRBV9 to TRBJ1-4; tentatively, D is TRBD1 (5 bases). The ends were cut back, 0 bases at V and 14 bases at J, with 11 bases in the middle. From germline, CDR1 is SGDLS and CDR2 YYNGEE. The CDR3 is made up of 12 amino acids. The CDR3 DNA reads TGTGCCAGCAGCGTAGCGGGGGGGGACCTGTTTTTT. It encodes CASSVAGGDLFF.

The chain recombines TRBV24-1 with TRBJ1-3; TRBD1 agrees at 7 bases. With V trimmed by 3 bases and J by 6 bases, 4 bases remained unmatched. Germline CDR1 is KGHDR and CDR2 is SFDVKD. This CDR3 spans 14 amino acids. This CDR3 reads CATSDTDRENTIYF. CDR3 nucleotides: TGTGCCACCAGTGATACCGACAGGGAAAACACCATATATTTT.

This chain joins TRBV6-5 and TRBJ2-2; D is possibly TRBD2 (6 bases). The CDR3 sequence is 15 residues long. Trimming shortened V by 2 bases and J by 3 bases, and 10 bases separated the two germline ends. CDR1 is MNHEY, CDR2 SVGAGI, per germline. The CDR3 DNA sequence: TGTGCCAGCAGTTACGATGGCGGGGACACCGGGGAGCTGTTTTTT. Translation gives CASSYDGGDTGELFF.

The chain links TRBV7-9 to TRBJ2-7; 7 bases line up with TRBD2. This CDR3 spans 13 amino acids. The V and J ends lost 5 bases and 5 bases, in that order; junction bases with no gene match: 6. The V gene's germline CDR1 is SEHNR and CDR2 FQNEAQ (reference sequence). CDR3 nucleotides: TGTGCCAGCAGCCGGGGGGAGAAGAACGAGCAGTACTTC. Its protein is CASSRGEKNEQYF.

Of note for this clone: Other DNA sequences of this sample code for an identical CDR3. The V call is TRBV7-9, the J call TRBJ1-1; tentative D call: TRBD1 (5 bases). The CDR3 runs to 13 residues. V dropped 5 bases and J dropped 3 bases, with 10 bases sitting between them. Per the germline V gene, CDR1 is SEHNR and CDR2 is FQNEAQ (reference sequence). CDR3 sequence reads: CASSPPGDTEAFF. The DNA of the CDR3 is TGTGCCAGCAGCCCCCCGGGGGACACTGAAGCTTTCTTT. Based on the CDR3 plus reference TRBV7-9 and TRBJ1-1, the full variable domain is DTGVSQNPRHKITKRGQNVTFRCDPISEHNRLYWYRQTLGQGPEFLTYFQNEAQLEKSRLLSDRFSAERPKGSFSTLEIQRTEQGDSAMYLCASSPPGDTEAFFGQGTRLTVV.

The rearrangement links TRBV7-2 to TRBJ2-7, with 8 positions matching TRBD2. The CDR3 spans 14 residues. In germline, CDR1 is SGHTA, CDR2 FQGNSA. V dropped 1 base and J dropped 3; count of bases not matched to a gene: 2. Here the CDR3 reads CASSLVRGGYEQYF. In DNA form, the CDR3 reads TGTGCCAGCAGCTTAGTACGGGGGGGCTACGAGCAGTACTTC.

This clone was observed a single time. This sequence joins TRBV20-1 and TRBJ1-2, with 9 nucleotides matching TRBD1. CDR1 and CDR2 (germline): DFQATT, SNEGSKA (reference sequence). J was trimmed by 9 bases and V by 3 bases; bases with no gene match: 11. The CDR3 has 14 amino acids. The CDR3 protein is CSASRPRDRDRYTF. CDR3 nucleotides: TGCAGTGCTAGTCGCCCCCGGGACAGGGATCGCTACACCTTC.

The chain carries TRBV7-2 and TRBJ1-6, with a weak D call TRBD1 (6 bases). The ends were cut back, 2 bases at V and 7 bases at J, with 12 bases in the middle. The CDR3 spans 15 residues. CDR1 and CDR2 from the germline V gene are SGHTA and FQGNSA. CDR3 sequence reads: CASSLLRGANSPLHF. CDR3 in DNA: TGTGCCAGCAGCTTATTGCGGGGGGCGAATTCACCCCTCCACTTT.

This chain uses TRBV5-4 with TRBJ1-1, with 7 bases aligning to TRBD1. V was clipped by 0 bases and J by 7 bases; unmatched bases: 3. CDR3 length: 13 amino acids. Germline V lookup: CDR1 SGHNT, CDR2 YYREEE (reference sequence). CDR3 sequence (DNA): TGTGCCAGCAGCTTGGACAGGGGAGGTGAAGCTTTCTTT. Encoded protein: CASSLDRGGEAFF.

This sequence joins TRBV6-1 and TRBJ2-2; 10 nucleotides align to TRBD1. This CDR3 is built from 16 residues. J lost 5 bases, V lost 4 bases, and 7 bases had no gene match. Germline CDR1 MNHNS, CDR2 SASEGT. The CDR3 nucleotides are TGTGCCAGCAGTGCTAGACAGGGGGCGGGTACCGGGGAGCTGTTTTTT. Protein: CASSARQGAGTGELFF.